This T cell receptor beta chain was obtained from a study of T cells after yellow fever vaccination. Across the whole study: When fractions had low cell numbers, they were prepared with SMART-Seq v4 Ultra Low Input.

Germline V gene data show CDR1 as SSHAT and CDR2 as FNYEAQ (reference sequence). The CDR3 runs 17 residues. TCRdb passed the 5' RACE reads through MiXCR, listing each CDR3 protein once. The sample contains around 70,000 distinct CDR3 sequences, around 6.9% of which appear only once. This clonotype has ten or more counts. Mismatch with germline at one junction end may stem from a read error. V is TRBV7-7 and J is TRBJ2-1, with 7 positions matching TRBD1. The material sequenced was CD8+ T cells sorted from PBMCs, taken about 5 days after the first yellow fever vaccination. The TCR comes from a man between 18 and 29 years old who received the YFV17D yellow fever vaccine. The chain's CDR3 is CASSPGTEQSSYNEQFF. The CDR3, as DNA: TGTGCTAGCAGCCCTGGGACAGAACAAAGCTCCTACAATGAGCAGTTCTTC.